These 24 T cell receptor beta chains were sequenced from one sample in a study of T-cell memory formation after mild COVID-19 (dated by TCRdb to the early 2020s). The library was produced with 5' RACE. Sequencing was carried out with an Illumina NovaSeq 6000. TCRdb reworked the public reads: Q25 trimming with fastp, MiXCR clone assembly, productive beta chains retained. Under each unique CDR3 protein, matching rows form one entry showing the most common genes and DNA. This sample gives under 300,000 distinct CDR3 sequences in total; roughly 10% of them show up just once. The leading ten clones occupy roughly a fifth of the sample. Sequenced: PBMCs or a T cell subset sorted from them (not recorded which). The receptors originated from a man aged 18 to 29 who had mild COVID-19 (a few samples of this study predate the infection). The sample titles of this study are shuffled in the database, so cell type and time point are left out; the donor was told from shared clones.

This clonotype was recorded a few times. The rearrangement uses TRBV9 and TRBJ2-7; D call uncertain. The germline V gene encodes CDR1 SGDLS and CDR2 YYNGEE. The V and J ends lost 4 bases and 4 bases respectively, with 21 bases between them. This CDR3 is built from 16 residues. For the CDR3, the DNA is TGTGCCAGCAGCCAAACTCACGGAGCAGACCGATACGAGCAGTACTTC. As protein: CASSQTHGADRYEQYF.

This clonotype was picked up a small number of times. V is TRBV15 and J is TRBJ2-5; D tentatively reads TRBD1 or TRBD2 (5 bases each). Trimming left V 2 bases short and J 12 bases short, with 19 bases between. Per germline, CDR1 LNHNV and CDR2 YYDKDF (reference sequence). CDR3 size: 14 residues. CDR3 in DNA: TGTGCCACCAGCAGACCCCTCACCGGGACCCACAAGTACTTC. This translates into CATSRPLTGTHKYF.

The chain has TRBV6-2 or TRBV6-3 and TRBJ2-2; tentatively, D is TRBD1 or TRBD2 (6 bases each). Trimming shortened V by 7 bases and J by 1 base, and 13 bases separated the two germline ends. Germline V gene lookup returns CDR1 MNHEY and CDR2 SVGEGT. The CDR3 runs 15 residues. This CDR3 reads CASIRGALNTGELFF. DNA of the CDR3: TGTGCCAGCATTAGGGGGGCGTTGAACACCGGGGAGCTGTTTTTT.

V usage is TRBV28 and J usage is TRBJ1-2; TRBD1 might be the D (6 bases). Germline V CDR1 and CDR2: MDHEN, SYDVKM. The V end lost 6 bases, the J end lost 4 bases, and 27 bases lay between the germline ends. This CDR3 is 18 amino acids long. The CDR3, as DNA: TGTGCCAGCAGCCCGAACCCCAAGGGGCGGGGGGGCGGCTATGGCTACACCTTC. It specifies CASSPNPKGRGGGYGYTF.

Only a few counts were recorded for this clonotype. The rearrangement joins TRBV2 to TRBJ1-1, with 7 positions matching TRBD1. CDR1 and CDR2 (germline): SNHLY, FYNNEI. V lost 2 bases and J lost 0; bases outside the gene matches: 3. The CDR3 totals 15 residues. The CDR3 region has the DNA TGTGCCAGCAGTGAAAACAGGGGCCTGAACACTGAAGCTTTCTTT. Its translation is CASSENRGLNTEAFF.

The genes are TRBV7-2 and TRBJ2-1; D gene ambiguous. The length of the CDR3 is 13 residues. Germline lookup yields CDR1 SGHTA and CDR2 FQGNSA. V lost 5 bases and J lost 8, with 13 bases in between. CDR3 coding DNA: TGTGCCAGCAGCCCCGCCAGCCGGGATGAGCAGTTCTTC. Its translation is CASSPASRDEQFF.

The gene calls are TRBV6-5 and TRBJ2-7, with D possibly matching TRBD1 (6 bases). V gave up 0 bases and J gave up 3 bases, with 15 bases separating them. The CDR3 sequence is 16 residues long. Germline CDR1 MNHEY, CDR2 SVGAGI. CDR3 DNA: TGTGCCAGCAGTTACTCGCCTGCCGGGACATTCTACGAGCAGTACTTC. It encodes CASSYSPAGTFYEQYF.

CDR3 in amino acids: CASSQERLLNTEAFF. CDR3 bases: TGTGCCAGCAGCCAAGAACGACTGTTGAACACTGAAGCTTTCTTT. J is TRBJ1-1 and V is TRBV14; D unresolved. The CDR3 length is 15 residues. V lost 0 bases, J lost 0 bases, and 8 bases lay in between. Per the germline V gene, CDR1 is SGHDN and CDR2 is FVKESK.

This clonotype was counted only a few times. This sequence joins TRBV7-2 and TRBJ2-6; the D gene could be TRBD1 or TRBD2 (5 bases each). This CDR3 has 17 residues. Germline CDR1 is SGHTA and CDR2 is FQGNSA. V was cut by 1 base and J by 4 bases, with 14 bases left in between. This CDR3 reads CASSLGPKGTGANVLTF. The CDR3 DNA sequence: TGTGCCAGCAGCTTAGGGCCGAAGGGGACCGGGGCCAACGTCCTGACTTTC.

This clonotype was seen ten or more times. The rearrangement links TRBV20-1 to TRBJ2-5, with 7 bases lining up with TRBD1. CDR1 and CDR2 from the germline V gene are DFQATT and SNEGSKA (reference sequence). The CDR3 contains 14 residues. The junction had 3 bases not matched to a gene; V was cut back by 0 bases and J by 2 bases. CDR3 residues: CSARDRRGQETQYF. The DNA of the CDR3 is TGCAGTGCTAGAGATCGCAGGGGGCAAGAGACCCAGTACTTC.

In regard to this clonotype: Compared with germline, one end of the junction differs, possibly owing to a read error. CDR3 amino acids: CSASAMGRSYRANNGYTF. CDR3 in DNA: TGCAGTGCTAGTGCTATGGGCAGGAGCTACCGTGCTAACAATGGCTACACCTTC. The rearrangement uses TRBV20-1 and TRBJ1-2; no firm D call. CDR3 length equals 18 residues. Germline-derived CDR1 and CDR2 are DFQATT and SNEGSKA (reference sequence).

This clonotype was observed at least ten times. CDR3 nucleotides: TGTGCCAGCAGCTCCATAGCGGGGCGCACAGATACGCAGTATTTT. This codes for CASSSIAGRTDTQYF. The V and J genes are TRBV7-2 and TRBJ2-3; 8 nucleotides agree with TRBD2. Germline V CDR1 and CDR2: SGHTA, FQGNSA. V shed 4 bases and J 1 base; nucleotides not matched to a gene: 4. The CDR3 spans 15 residues.

This clonotype was seen at least ten times. The V gene is TRBV2, the J gene TRBJ2-1; D might be TRBD2 (7 bases). The CDR3 is 12 residues long. Germline CDR1 reads SNHLY; CDR2 reads FYNNEI. This CDR3 is CAKGGGAEEQFF. The DNA for the CDR3 is TGTGCAAAGGGAGGGGGGGCCGAAGAGCAGTTCTTC. The full variable domain, completed using reference TRBV2 and TRBJ2-1, is EPEVTQTPSHQVTQMGQEVILRCVPISNHLYFYWYRQILGQKVEFLVSFYNNEISEKSEIFDDQFSVERPDGSNFTLKIRSTKLEDSAMYFCAKGGGAEEQFFGPGTRLTVL.

This clonotype was counted between two and nine times. This sequence joins TRBV18 and TRBJ2-1; 9 positions agree with TRBD1. This CDR3 has 15 amino acids. Germline V gene sequence: CDR1 KGHSH, CDR2 LQKENI. Trimming removed 5 bases from V and 6 bases from J; junction bases left unmatched: 8. In nucleotides, the CDR3 is TGTGCCAGCTCAACGGGGGGACAGGGAGGCAATGAGCAGTTCTTC. Protein sequence: CASSTGGQGGNEQFF.

This clonotype was counted many times. This CDR3 reads CASSPRSSYNEQFF. The CDR3 DNA sequence: TGTGCCAGCAGCCCCCGAAGCTCCTACAATGAGCAGTTCTTC. This chain uses TRBV7-9 with TRBJ2-1; D unresolved. The V and J ends lost 5 bases and 0 bases respectively, with 8 bases between them. This CDR3 is 14 amino acids long. CDR1 SEHNR and CDR2 FQNEAQ come from the germline V gene (reference sequence).

This clonotype was counted ten times or more. V gene TRBV5-1 combines with J gene TRBJ2-7; 9 bases match TRBD1. The germline V gene encodes CDR1 SGHRS and CDR2 YFSETQ. This CDR3 has 16 residues. The V gene end was trimmed by 4 bases and the J gene end by 5 bases; junction bases not matched to a gene: 13. CDR3 sequence (DNA): TGCGCCAGCAGCGAATCGACCGGGACAGGGAACCACGAGCAGTACTTC. Encoded protein: CASSESTGTGNHEQYF.

This clonotype was counted between two and nine times. The rearrangement links TRBV20-1 to TRBJ2-1, with D possibly TRBD1 on 5 matching bases. CDR1 DFQATT and CDR2 SNEGSKA come from the germline V gene (reference sequence). V lost 7 bases, J lost 4 bases, and 11 bases lay in between. The CDR3 totals 12 residues. The CDR3 nucleotides are TGCAGTGTCCTCCCAGGGTACAATGAGCAGTTCTTC. It yields the protein CSVLPGYNEQFF.

This chain links TRBV7-9 with TRBJ1-2; no clear D gene. In germline, CDR1 is SEHNR, CDR2 FQNEAQ (reference sequence). V shed 4 bases and J shed 5 bases, with 11 bases lying between them. CDR3 size: 13 residues. CDR3 coding DNA: TGTGCCAGCAGCTCCCAGACCGATTATGGCTACACCTTC. Translation: CASSSQTDYGYTF. The variable domain in full, with the rest retrieved from reference TRBV7-9 and TRBJ1-2, is DTGVSQNPRHKITKRGQNVTFRCDPISEHNRLYWYRQTLGQGPEFLTYFQNEAQLEKSRLLSDRFSAERPKGSFSTLEIQRTEQGDSAMYLCASSSQTDYGYTFGSGTRLTVV.

In its sample, this clonotype was seen a few times. This rearrangement joins TRBV4-2 to TRBJ2-5; TRBD1 matches at 7 bases. The CDR3 is made up of 16 amino acids. The germline CDR1 and CDR2 sequences are LGHNA and YNFKEQ. J gave up 2 bases and V 1 base, and 7 bases lay outside the gene matches. CDR3 residues: CASSQAGTEGQETQYF. In nucleotides, the CDR3 is TGTGCCAGCAGCCAAGCTGGGACAGAGGGGCAAGAGACCCAGTACTTC.

This clonotype was counted ten times or more. CDR3 sequence: CASSWDPRTGGVYSNQPQHF. Here the CDR3 DNA reads TGTGCCAGCAGTTGGGACCCGAGGACAGGGGGCGTATATAGCAATCAGCCCCAGCATTTT. This rearrangement joins TRBV6-2 or TRBV6-3 to TRBJ1-5; TRBD1 agrees at 11 bases. Germline V gene data show CDR1 as MNHEY and CDR2 as SVGEGT. The CDR3 runs to 20 residues. Trimming removed 4 bases from V and 0 bases from J; junction bases left unmatched: 14.

This clonotype was found a few times. The chain has TRBV9 and TRBJ1-1; the D is unclear. The V end lost 3 bases, the J end lost 1 base, and 7 bases lay between the germline ends. The germline gives CDR1 SGDLS, CDR2 YYNGEE. The CDR3 totals 13 residues. As DNA, the CDR3 is TGTGCCAGCAGCGCAAACCCGAACACTGAAGCTTTCTTT. Translation: CASSANPNTEAFF.

This sequence joins TRBV7-6 and TRBJ1-5; D remains ambiguous. Germline CDR1 and CDR2: SGHVS and FNYEAQ. The CDR3 has 13 amino acids. Trimming took 0 bases from V and 5 from J, leaving 5 bases between them. The chain's CDR3 is CASSLAEHQPQHF. The CDR3 nucleotides are TGTGCCAGCAGCTTAGCGGAGCATCAGCCCCAGCATTTT.

The CDR3 DNA follows: TGTGCCAGCGGGGGACAGGGGCTATCGGAAAAACTGTTTTTT. Protein: CASGGQGLSEKLFF. The rearrangement links TRBV25-1 to TRBJ1-4; TRBD1 matches 10 bases. The CDR3 loop spans 14 amino acids. V lost 8 bases and J lost 8; bases outside the gene matches: 8. Per germline, CDR1 MGHDK and CDR2 SYGVNS. Complete variable domain (other parts from reference TRBV25-1 and TRBJ1-4): EADIYQTPRYLVIGTGKKITLECSQTMGHDKMYWYQQDPGMELHLIHYSYGVNSTEKGDLSSESTVSRIRTEHFPLTLESARPSHTSQYLCASGGQGLSEKLFFGSGTQLSVL.

V is TRBV7-8 and J is TRBJ1-1; D is uncertain. Germline V CDR1 and CDR2: SGHVS, FQNEAQ. CDR3 length: 12 residues. V lost 3 bases, J lost 7 bases, and 9 bases lay in between. The chain's CDR3 is CASSLQGYEAFF. The CDR3, as DNA: TGTGCCAGCAGCTTGCAAGGATATGAAGCTTTCTTT. Based on the CDR3 plus reference TRBV7-8 and TRBJ1-1, the full variable domain is GAGVSQSPRYKVAKRGQDVALRCDPISGHVSLFWYQQALGQGPEFLTYFQNEAQLDKSGLPSDRFFAERPEGSVSTLKIQRTQQEDSAVYLCASSLQGYEAFFGQGTRLTVV.